This TCR beta chain was recovered during a study of blood T cell repertoires in COVID-19. Study-level background: Italy, Spain and the United States were the sources of the convalescent and acute COVID-19 samples.

Recruitment covered over 20 US areas and drew participants whose ages spanned roughly 18 to 95 years. The protocol was immunoSEQ multiplex PCR, while the TCRdb copy is restricted to in-frame clones and leaves out a portion. The sample has 150,000 to 200,000 clones, 76% seen once. The CDR3 length is 14 residues. Between the trimmed V and J ends, which lost 4 bases and 3 bases, there was a span of 12 bases. Per the germline V gene, CDR1 is LGHNA and CDR2 is YNFKEQ. Sample: PBMCs or T cells enriched from blood (not recorded which). The sequence came from a woman aged 45-59 years with acute COVID-19. The chain has TRBV4-2 and TRBJ1-1; D gene uncertain. The CDR3 region is CASSPPEVDTEAFF. CDR3 nucleotides: TGTGCCAGCAGCCCCCCCGAGGTAGACACTGAAGCTTTCTTT.